The 15 T cell receptor beta chains below were found in one sample sequenced in a study of control samples from healthy donors and cancer patients. The data were produced by immunoSEQ multiplex PCR, yet TCRdb's version contains in-frame clones alone and is incomplete. The sample records about 160,000 clones, approximately 96% being singletons. Input material: blood. Source of these receptors: a woman aged 40 to 49 in good health.

In this sample, this clone turned up once. The chain is built from TRBV4-1 and TRBJ1-3; D is uncertain. Trimming shortened V by 0 bases and J by 0 bases, and 3 bases separated the two germline ends. The CDR3 totals 14 residues. In germline, CDR1 is MGHRA, CDR2 YSYEKL. CDR3 region: CASSQEPSGNTIYF. The CDR3, as DNA: TGCGCCAGCAGCCAAGAACCCTCTGGAAACACCATATATTTT.

The genes are TRBV5-1 and TRBJ2-1; 10 bases agree with TRBD2. V gave up 0 bases and J gave up 12 bases; unmatched junction bases: 9. This CDR3 has 15 residues. Looked up from germline, CDR1 is SGHRS and CDR2 is YFSETQ. The CDR3 sequence: CASSLEASGSLRQFF. In nucleotides, the CDR3 is TGCGCCAGCAGCTTGGAAGCTAGCGGGAGCCTTAGGCAGTTCTTC.

The chain carries TRBV4-3 and TRBJ2-2; maybe TRBD1 (6 bases). Looked up from germline, CDR1 is LGHNA and CDR2 is YSLEER. CDR3 length: 16 residues. Trimming shortened V by 0 bases and J by 4 bases, and 12 bases separated the two germline ends. CDR3: CASSQERTALTGELFF. In DNA, the CDR3 is TGCGCCAGCAGCCAAGAGAGGACAGCTCTCACCGGGGAGCTGTTTTTT.

The V call is TRBV19, the J call TRBJ2-3, with D perhaps TRBD1 or TRBD2 (6 bases each). Deletions cut 1 base from V and 5 bases from J, with 13 bases between. The CDR3 has 15 residues. Germline V gene lookup returns CDR1 LNHDA and CDR2 SQIVND (reference sequence). The CDR3 nucleotides read TGTGCCAGTAGTATAGTAGGGGGGCTTGTAGATACGCAGTATTTT. Protein sequence: CASSIVGGLVDTQYF.

V gene TRBV7-6 combines with J gene TRBJ1-1, with no clear D. The CDR3 extends over 15 amino acids. V was trimmed by 5 bases and J by 4 bases, leaving 17 bases between them. In germline, CDR1 is SGHVS, CDR2 FNYEAQ. The CDR3 nucleotides are TGTGCCAGCAGCCAAGGCGGAGTGAGGAGCACTGAAGCTTTCTTT. It yields the protein CASSQGGVRSTEAFF.

This clone was observed a single time. This chain uses TRBV9 with TRBJ2-5; D unclear. The CDR3 runs 13 residues. V lost 2 bases to trimming and J lost 2 bases, with 7 bases between them. Looked up from germline, CDR1 is SGDLS and CDR2 is YYNGEE. CDR3 sequence (DNA): TGTGCCAGCAGCGTCTCCCCGCAAGAGACCCAGTACTTC. Its translation: CASSVSPQETQYF. Together with reference TRBV9 and TRBJ2-5, the CDR3 gives the full variable domain: DSGVTQTPKHLITATGQRVTLRCSPRSGDLSVYWYQQSLDQGLQFLIQYYNGEERAKGNILERFSAQQFPDLHSELNLSSLELGDSALYFCASSVSPQETQYFGPGTRLLVL.

The J gene is TRBJ1-6, the V gene TRBV19; D uncertain. The germline V gene has CDR1 LNHDA and CDR2 SQIVND (reference sequence). V dropped 6 bases and J dropped 4 bases, with 13 bases sitting between them. The CDR3 is made up of 15 amino acids. The CDR3 DNA sequence: TGTGCCAGTAGGTCCCAGGCCGTTTATAATTCACCCCTCCACTTT. Translating it yields CASRSQAVYNSPLHF.

The rearrangement uses TRBV21-1 and TRBJ1-5; TRBD1, as called in the table, went unchecked against the DNA. TRBV21-1 is classified as a pseudogene. The CDR3 loop spans 16 amino acids. CDR3 in amino acids: CASSNRRSHSNQPQHF. The CDR3 DNA is TGTGCCAGCAGCAATCGCAGGTCACATAGCAATCAGCCCCAGCATTTT.

The chain has TRBV19 and TRBJ1-1, with 9 bases identical to TRBD1. The V segment lost 5 bases and the J segment 0 bases; nucleotides outside the gene matches: 4. The CDR3 loop spans 15 amino acids. The germline V gene has CDR1 LNHDA and CDR2 SQIVND (reference sequence). The CDR3 nucleotides are TGTGCCAGTAGTTCGGGGACAGGGATGAACACTGAAGCTTTCTTT. Protein sequence: CASSSGTGMNTEAFF.

This sequence joins TRBV7-8 and TRBJ2-7, with TRBD1 matching 9 bases. Germline values: CDR1 SGHVS, CDR2 FQNEAQ. V shed 4 bases and J 2 bases; nucleotides not matched to a gene: 3. There are 14 residues in the CDR3. CDR3 coding DNA: TGTGCCAGCAGCTATAGACAGGGGGCCTACGAGCAGTACTTC. It codes for CASSYRQGAYEQYF.

The chain has TRBV9 and TRBJ2-1; D might be TRBD1 (6 bases). V was trimmed by 3 bases and J by 8 bases, leaving 9 bases between them. CDR3 size: 12 residues. Germline V gene sequence: CDR1 SGDLS, CDR2 YYNGEE. The CDR3 is CASSAAGDEQFF. CDR3 in DNA: TGTGCCAGCAGCGCCGCAGGGGATGAGCAGTTCTTC. Variable domain in full (rest from reference TRBV9 and TRBJ2-1): DSGVTQTPKHLITATGQRVTLRCSPRSGDLSVYWYQQSLDQGLQFLIQYYNGEERAKGNILERFSAQQFPDLHSELNLSSLELGDSALYFCASSAAGDEQFFGPGTRLTVL.

CDR3 DNA sequence: TGTGCCAGCAGCGTAGTTCCAGTGAACACTGAAGCTTTCTTT. Residues: CASSVVPVNTEAFF. The chain carries TRBV9 and TRBJ1-1, with D uncertain. CDR1 SGDLS and CDR2 YYNGEE come from the germline V gene. This CDR3 contains 14 residues. Trimming removed 0 bases at V and 0 bases at J, with 6 bases between.

This chain connects TRBV11-2 to TRBJ2-1; TRBD2 matches at 8 bases. The germline V gene has CDR1 SGHAT and CDR2 FQNNGV. This CDR3 contains 18 residues. The V gene end was trimmed by 5 bases and the J gene end by 2 bases; junction bases not matched to a gene: 14. This CDR3 reads CASSASSVGGGTYNEQFF. CDR3 DNA: TGTGCCAGCAGCGCGAGTTCCGTCGGCGGGGGGACCTACAATGAGCAGTTCTTC.

This sequence joins TRBV5-6 and TRBJ2-1; 9 positions match TRBD1. V dropped 0 bases and J dropped 6; count of bases not matched to a gene: 4. CDR3 length: 15 residues. Germline V gene sequence: CDR1 SGHDT, CDR2 YYEEEE. This CDR3 reads CASSLELTGGNEQFF. The CDR3 coding sequence is TGTGCCAGCAGCTTGGAGTTGACAGGGGGCAATGAGCAGTTCTTC.

CDR3: CASSEPRQEKLFF. The CDR3 bases are TGTGCCAGCAGTGAACCCCGGCAGGAAAAACTGTTTTTT. The V call is TRBV6-1, the J call TRBJ1-4; no clear D. This CDR3 contains 13 residues. V dropped 2 bases and J dropped 8 bases, with 9 bases sitting between them. In germline, CDR1 is MNHNS, CDR2 SASEGT.